This T cell receptor beta chain is drawn from a study of T cell changes during pregnancy in multiple sclerosis. The CDR3 is made up of 15 amino acids. In germline, CDR1 is SGHNT, CDR2 YYREEE (reference sequence). J gave up 5 bases and V 5 bases, and 8 bases lay outside the gene matches. Only in-frame clones appear in the TCRdb table, and some are missing; sequencing was by immunoSEQ multiplex PCR. Of about 38,000 clones listed, around nine tenths are singletons. The chain links TRBV5-4 to TRBJ2-4; TRBD1 matches at 9 bases. The sequence was obtained from a female donor with multiple sclerosis, enrolled in a pregnancy study. The input for sequencing was CD4+ T cells from peripheral blood mononuclear cells, taken before pregnancy. The CDR3 region is CASRQDRGGENIQYF. The CDR3 region has the DNA TGTGCCAGCAGGCAGGACAGGGGAGGGGAAAACATTCAGTACTTC. The full variable domain, completed using reference TRBV5-4 and TRBJ2-4, is ETGVTQSPTHLIKTRGQQVTLRCSSQSGHNTVSWYQQALGQGPQFIFQYYREEENGRGNFPPRFSGLQFPNYSSELNVNALELDDSALYLCASRQDRGGENIQYFGAGTRLSVL.